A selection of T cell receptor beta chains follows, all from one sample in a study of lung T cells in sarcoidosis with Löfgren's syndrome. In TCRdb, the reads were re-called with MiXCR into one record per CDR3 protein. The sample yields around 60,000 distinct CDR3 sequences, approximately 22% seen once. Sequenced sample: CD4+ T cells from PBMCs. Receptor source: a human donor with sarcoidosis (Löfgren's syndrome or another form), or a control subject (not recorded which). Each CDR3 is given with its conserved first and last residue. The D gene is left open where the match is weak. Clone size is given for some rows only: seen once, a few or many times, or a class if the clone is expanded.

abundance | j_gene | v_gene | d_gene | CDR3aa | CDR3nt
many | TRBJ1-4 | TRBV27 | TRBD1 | CASSFLGQGRTNEKLFF | TGTGCCAGCAGTTTCCTCGGACAGGGTCGGACTAATGAAAAACTGTTTTTT
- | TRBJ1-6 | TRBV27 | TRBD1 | CASSFYGQAVCNSPPHF | TGTGCCAGCAGTTTCTACGGACAGGCCGTTTGTAATTCACCCCCCCACTTT
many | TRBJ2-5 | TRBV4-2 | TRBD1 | CASSQRQGPGQETQYF | TGTGCCAGCAGCCAGCGACAGGGCCCGGGACAAGAGACCCAGTACTTC
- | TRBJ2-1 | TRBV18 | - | CASSKWSNNGQFF | TGTGCCAGCTCAAAGTGGAGCAACAATGGGCAGTTCTTC
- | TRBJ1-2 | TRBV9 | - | CASSVAGTTNYGYTF | TGTGCCAGCAGCGTGGCAGGGACTACTAACTATGGCTACACCTTC
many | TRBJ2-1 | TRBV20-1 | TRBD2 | CSARERSSGRLYNEQFF | TGCAGTGCTAGAGAACGTTCTAGCGGGAGGCTTTACAATGAGCAGTTCTTC
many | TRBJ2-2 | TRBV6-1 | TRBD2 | CASSEGLANTGELFF | TGTGCCAGCAGTGAGGGACTAGCGAACACCGGGGAGCTGTTTTTT
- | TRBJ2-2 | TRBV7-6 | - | CASSLAGGSTGELFF | TGTGCCAGCAGCTTGGCAGGGGGGAGCACCGGGGAGCTGTTTTTT
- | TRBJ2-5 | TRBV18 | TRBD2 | CASSPRSSGEKTRYF | TGTGCCAGCTCACCACGGTCTAGCGGGGAGAAGACCCGGTACTTC
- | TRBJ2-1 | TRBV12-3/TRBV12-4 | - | CASTTGVPSLSYNEQFF | TGTGCCAGCACCACTGGGGTCCCGAGCCTCTCCTACAATGAGCAGTTCTTC
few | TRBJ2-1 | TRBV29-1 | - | CSVRLVYNEQFF | TGCAGCGTGCGACTAGTCTACAATGAGCAGTTCTTC
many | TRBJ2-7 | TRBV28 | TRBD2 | CASSFRWRGSYEQYF | TGTGCCAGCAGTTTTAGGTGGCGGGGGTCCTACGAGCAGTACTTC
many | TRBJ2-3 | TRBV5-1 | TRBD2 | CASTPLAGSPDTQYF | TGCGCCAGCACACCACTAGCGGGGAGCCCAGATACGCAGTATTTT
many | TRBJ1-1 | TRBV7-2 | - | CASSPHGGGNTEAFF | TGTGCCAGCAGCCCCCACGGGGGGGGGAACACTGAAGCTTTCTTT
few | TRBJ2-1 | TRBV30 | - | CAWSTPQGSSYNEQFF | TGTGCCTGGAGTACCCCCCAGGGATCATCCTACAATGAGCAGTTCTTC
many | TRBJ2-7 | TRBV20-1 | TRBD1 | CSANPGTGSAYEQYF | TGCAGTGCTAACCCCGGGACAGGGTCTGCCTACGAGCAGTACTTC
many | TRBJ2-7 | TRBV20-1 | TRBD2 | CSARLAGAPTNYEQYF | TGCAGTGCTAGACTAGCGGGAGCCCCTACGAACTACGAGCAGTACTTC
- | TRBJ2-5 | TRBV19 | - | CASRTDLWGRETQYF | TGTGCCAGCAGAACGGACCTATGGGGTCGGGAGACCCAGTACTTC
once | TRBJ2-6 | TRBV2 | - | CASSEAIFPGANVPTF | TGTGCCAGCAGTGAAGCCATTTTTCCTGGGGCCAACGTCCCGACTTTC
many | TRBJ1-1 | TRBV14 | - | CASSQAGGPYTEAFF | TGTGCCAGCAGCCAAGCCGGTGGGCCTTACACTGAAGCTTTCTTT
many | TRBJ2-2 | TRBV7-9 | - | CASSAPGPPQGELFF | TGTGCCAGCAGCGCCCCGGGCCCTCCTCAAGGGGAGCTGTTTTTT
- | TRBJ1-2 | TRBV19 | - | CASSTTHSTNYGYTF | TGTGCCAGTAGTACGACACACTCCACTAACTATGGCTACACCTTC
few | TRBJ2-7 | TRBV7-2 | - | CASSTEYEQYF | TGTGCCAGCAGCACAGAGTACGAGCAGTACTTC
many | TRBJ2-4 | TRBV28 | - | CASSLGSRGLAKNIQYF | TGTGCCAGCAGTTTAGGGTCCCGGGGCCTAGCCAAAAACATTCAGTACTTC
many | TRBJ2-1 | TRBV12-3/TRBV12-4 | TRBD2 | CASSSSGVFNEQFF | TGTGCCAGCTCCTCTAGCGGGGTCTTCAATGAGCAGTTCTTC
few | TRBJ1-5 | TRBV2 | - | CASSGSTNQPQHF | TGTGCCAGCAGTGGCAGTACCAATCAGCCCCAGCATTTT
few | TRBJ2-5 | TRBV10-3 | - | CAISESGLRTHSF | TGTGCCATCAGTGAGTCTGGTTTGAGGACCCACTCGTTC
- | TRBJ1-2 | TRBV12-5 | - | CASGNSGGFSYTF | TGTGCTAGTGGCAACTCCGGGGGATTTAGCTACACCTTC
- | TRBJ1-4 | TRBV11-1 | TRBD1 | CASSWDRVNEKLFF | TGTGCCAGCTCCTGGGACAGGGTTAATGAAAAACTGTTTTTT
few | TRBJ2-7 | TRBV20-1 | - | CSAREYGSSSYEQYF | TGCAGTGCTAGAGAATACGGGTCCAGCTCCTACGAGCAGTACTTC
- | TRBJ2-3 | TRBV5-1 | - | CASSFGTSTDTQYF | TGCGCCAGCAGCTTTGGGACCAGCACAGATACGCAGTATTTT